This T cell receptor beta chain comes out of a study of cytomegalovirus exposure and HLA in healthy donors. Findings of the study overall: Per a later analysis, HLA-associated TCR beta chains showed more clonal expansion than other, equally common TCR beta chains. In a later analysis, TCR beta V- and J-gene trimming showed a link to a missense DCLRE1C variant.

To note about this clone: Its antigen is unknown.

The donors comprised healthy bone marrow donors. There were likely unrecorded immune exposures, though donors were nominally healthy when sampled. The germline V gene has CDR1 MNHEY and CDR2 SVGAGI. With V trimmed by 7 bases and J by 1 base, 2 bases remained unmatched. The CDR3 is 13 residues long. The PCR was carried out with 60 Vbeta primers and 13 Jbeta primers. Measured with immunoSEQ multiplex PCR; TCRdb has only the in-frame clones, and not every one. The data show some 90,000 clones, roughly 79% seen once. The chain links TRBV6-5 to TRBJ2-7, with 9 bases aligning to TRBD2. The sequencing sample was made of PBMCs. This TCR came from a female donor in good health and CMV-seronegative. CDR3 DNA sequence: TGTGCCAGCACTAGCGGGATTTCCTACGAGCAGTACTTC. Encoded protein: CASTSGISYEQYF.